These 2 T cell receptor beta chains were all obtained from the same sample, sequenced in a study of shared clonotypes between healthy human individuals. Clones were sequenced by immunoSEQ multiplex PCR, and TCRdb holds only the in-frame ones, with some missing. Among more than 2,000,000 clones listed, approximately 90% were seen once. Sequences were obtained from naive CD4+ T cells sorted from blood. Subset meaning: CD45RA+ positively selected. The origin of the receptors is a man younger than 35 in good health.

The chain links TRBV5-1 to TRBJ1-6; 9 bases match TRBD1. The CDR3 has 14 residues. The ends lost 4 bases at V and 13 bases at J; junction bases unmatched: 9. Germline loops: CDR1 SGHRS, CDR2 YFSETQ. This chain's CDR3 is CASSPGTGTLPLHF. In nucleotides, the CDR3 is TGCGCCAGCAGCCCCGGGACAGGGACGCTCCCCCTCCACTTT.

The rearrangement uses TRBV7-9 and TRBJ2-1; the D is unclear. V lost 3 bases, J lost 0 bases, and 12 bases lay in between. CDR3 length equals 16 residues. The germline gives CDR1 SEHNR, CDR2 FQNEAQ (reference sequence). The CDR3: CASSLGSGVSYNEQFF. DNA for the CDR3: TGTGCCAGCAGCTTGGGTTCTGGGGTCTCCTACAATGAGCAGTTCTTC.